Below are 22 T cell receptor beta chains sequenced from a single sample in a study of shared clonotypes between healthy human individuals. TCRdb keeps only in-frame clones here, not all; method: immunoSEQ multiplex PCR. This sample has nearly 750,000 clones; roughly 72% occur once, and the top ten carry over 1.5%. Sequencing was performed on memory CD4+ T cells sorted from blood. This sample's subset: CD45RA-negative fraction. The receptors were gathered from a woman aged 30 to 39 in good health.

In DNA, the CDR3 is TGTGCCAGCAGTTGGAGCAGGGATCAGCCCCAGCATTTT. It codes for CASSWSRDQPQHF. The rearrangement joins TRBV27 to TRBJ1-5, with D perhaps TRBD1 (5 bases). The CDR3 has 13 residues. V lost 4 bases to trimming and J lost 5 bases, with 9 bases between them. Germline CDR1 is MNHEY and CDR2 is SMNVEV (reference sequence).

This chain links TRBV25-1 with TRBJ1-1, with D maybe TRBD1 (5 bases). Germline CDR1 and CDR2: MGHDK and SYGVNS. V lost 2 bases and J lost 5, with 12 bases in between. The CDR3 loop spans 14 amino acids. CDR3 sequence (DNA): TGTGCCAGCAGTGAAGCCAGGGCGTTAACTGAAGCTTTCTTT. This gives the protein CASSEARALTEAFF.

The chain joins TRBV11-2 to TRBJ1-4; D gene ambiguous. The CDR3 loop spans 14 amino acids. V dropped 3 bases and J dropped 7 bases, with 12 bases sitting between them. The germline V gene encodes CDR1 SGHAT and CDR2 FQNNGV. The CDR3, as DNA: TGTGCCAGCAGCTTCCAGCGGACCGGTGAAAAACTGTTTTTT. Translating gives CASSFQRTGEKLFF.

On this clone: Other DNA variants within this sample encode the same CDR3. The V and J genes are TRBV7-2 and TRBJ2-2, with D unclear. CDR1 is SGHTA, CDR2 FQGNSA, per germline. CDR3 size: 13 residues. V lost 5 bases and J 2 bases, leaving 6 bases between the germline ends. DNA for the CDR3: TGTGCCAGCAGCACCCGTAACACCGGGGAGCTGTTTTTT. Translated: CASSTRNTGELFF.

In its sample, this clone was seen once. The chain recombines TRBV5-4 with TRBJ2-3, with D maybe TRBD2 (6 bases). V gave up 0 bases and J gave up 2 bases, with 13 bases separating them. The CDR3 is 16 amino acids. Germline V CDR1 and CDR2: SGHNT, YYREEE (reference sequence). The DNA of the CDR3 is TGTGCCAGCAGCTTGGTGGGGGGAGGACTCACAGATACGCAGTATTTT. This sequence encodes CASSLVGGGLTDTQYF.

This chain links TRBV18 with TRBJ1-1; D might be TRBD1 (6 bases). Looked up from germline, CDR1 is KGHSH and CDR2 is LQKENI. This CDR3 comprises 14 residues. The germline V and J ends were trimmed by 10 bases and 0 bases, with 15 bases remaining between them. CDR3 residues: CATKTGTVNTEAFF. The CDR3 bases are TGTGCCACCAAAACAGGGACGGTGAACACTGAAGCTTTCTTT.

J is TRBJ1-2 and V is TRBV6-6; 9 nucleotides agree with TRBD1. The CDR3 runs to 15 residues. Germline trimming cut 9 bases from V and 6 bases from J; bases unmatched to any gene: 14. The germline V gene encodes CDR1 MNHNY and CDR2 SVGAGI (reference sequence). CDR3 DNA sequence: TGTGCCAGTACGACAGGGGGACCGGTCGGTGATGGCTACACCTTC. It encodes CASTTGGPVGDGYTF.

The CDR3 spells CASSTRSSGTYEQYF. The CDR3 DNA reads as TGTGCCAGCAGCACCCGATCTAGCGGGACCTACGAGCAGTACTTC. The gene calls are TRBV7-9 and TRBJ2-7; 9 positions match TRBD2. The CDR3 has 15 amino acids. The germline CDR1 and CDR2 sequences are SEHNR and FQNEAQ (reference sequence). The V segment lost 5 bases and the J segment 2 bases; nucleotides outside the gene matches: 7.

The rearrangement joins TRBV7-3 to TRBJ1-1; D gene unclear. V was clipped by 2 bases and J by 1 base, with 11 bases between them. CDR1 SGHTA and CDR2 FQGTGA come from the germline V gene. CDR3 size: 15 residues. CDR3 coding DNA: TGTGCCAGCAGCTTAGCGCGTCCGGAGAACACTGAAGCTTTCTTT. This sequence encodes CASSLARPENTEAFF. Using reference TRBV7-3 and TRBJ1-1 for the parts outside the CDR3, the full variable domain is GAGVSQTPSNKVTEKGKYVELRCDPISGHTALYWYRQSLGQGPEFLIYFQGTGAADDSGLPNDRFFAVRPEGSVSTLKIQRTERGDSAVYLCASSLARPENTEAFFGQGTRLTVV.

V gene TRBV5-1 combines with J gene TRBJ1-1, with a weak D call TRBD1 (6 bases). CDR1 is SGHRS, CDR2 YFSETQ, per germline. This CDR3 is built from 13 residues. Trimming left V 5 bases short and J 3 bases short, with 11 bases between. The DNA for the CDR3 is TGCGCCAGCAGAGCACAGGGCGACACTGAAGCTTTCTTT. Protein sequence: CASRAQGDTEAFF.

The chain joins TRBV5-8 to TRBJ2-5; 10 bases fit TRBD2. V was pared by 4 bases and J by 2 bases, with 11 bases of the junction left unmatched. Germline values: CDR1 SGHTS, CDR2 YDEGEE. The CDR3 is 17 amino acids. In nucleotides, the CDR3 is TGTGCCAGCAGCCACGGCAGGCTAGCGGGGGCACAAGAGACCCAGTACTTC. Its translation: CASSHGRLAGAQETQYF.

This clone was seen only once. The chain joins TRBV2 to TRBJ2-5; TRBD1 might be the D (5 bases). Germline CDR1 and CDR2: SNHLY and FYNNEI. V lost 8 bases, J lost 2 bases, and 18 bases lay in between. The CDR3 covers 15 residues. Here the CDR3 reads CASVDRTLVQETQYF. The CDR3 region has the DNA TGTGCCAGCGTAGACAGAACTCTCGTTCAAGAGACCCAGTACTTC.

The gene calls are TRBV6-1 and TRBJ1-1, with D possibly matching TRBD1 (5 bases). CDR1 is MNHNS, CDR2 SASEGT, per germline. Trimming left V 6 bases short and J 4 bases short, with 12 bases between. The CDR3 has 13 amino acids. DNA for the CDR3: TGTGCCAGCAGGGAGGCAGGGTCCACTGAAGCTTTCTTT. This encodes CASREAGSTEAFF.

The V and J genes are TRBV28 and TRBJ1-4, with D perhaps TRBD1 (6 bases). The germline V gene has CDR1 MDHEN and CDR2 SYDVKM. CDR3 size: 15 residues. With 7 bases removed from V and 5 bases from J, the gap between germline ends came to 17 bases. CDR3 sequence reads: CASKRWTVPNEKLFF. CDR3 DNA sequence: TGTGCCAGCAAACGGTGGACAGTACCAAATGAAAAACTGTTTTTT. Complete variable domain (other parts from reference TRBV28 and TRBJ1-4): DVKVTQSSRYLVKRTGEKVFLECVQDMDHENMFWYRQDPGLGLRLIYFSYDVKMKEKGDIPEGYSVSREKKERFSLILESASTNQTSMYLCASKRWTVPNEKLFFGSGTQLSVL.

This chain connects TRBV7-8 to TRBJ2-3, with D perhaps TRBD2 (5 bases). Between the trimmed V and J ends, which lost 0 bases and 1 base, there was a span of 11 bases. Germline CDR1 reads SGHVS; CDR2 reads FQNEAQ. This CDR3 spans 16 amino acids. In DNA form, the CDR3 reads TGTGCCAGCAGCTTAGCGAGAGGACTGCGCACAGATACGCAGTATTTT. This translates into CASSLARGLRTDTQYF.

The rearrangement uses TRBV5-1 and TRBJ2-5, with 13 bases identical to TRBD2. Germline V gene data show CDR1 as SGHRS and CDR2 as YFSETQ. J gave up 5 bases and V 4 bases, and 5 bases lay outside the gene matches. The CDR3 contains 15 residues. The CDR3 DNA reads TGCGCCAGCAGCACTAGCGGGAGGGTGAGGGAGACCCAGTACTTC. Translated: CASSTSGRVRETQYF.

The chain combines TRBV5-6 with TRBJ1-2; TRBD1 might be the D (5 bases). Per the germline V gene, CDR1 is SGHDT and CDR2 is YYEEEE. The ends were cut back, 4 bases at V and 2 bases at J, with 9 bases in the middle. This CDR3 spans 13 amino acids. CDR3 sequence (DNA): TGTGCCAGCAGCCTCGCAGGGAACTATGGCTACACCTTC. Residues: CASSLAGNYGYTF.

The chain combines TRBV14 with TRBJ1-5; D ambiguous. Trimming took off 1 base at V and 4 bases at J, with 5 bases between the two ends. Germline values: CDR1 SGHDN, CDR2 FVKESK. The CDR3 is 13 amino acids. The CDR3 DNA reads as TGTGCCAGCAGCCAAGCAGGAAATCAGCCCCAGCATTTT. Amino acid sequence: CASSQAGNQPQHF.

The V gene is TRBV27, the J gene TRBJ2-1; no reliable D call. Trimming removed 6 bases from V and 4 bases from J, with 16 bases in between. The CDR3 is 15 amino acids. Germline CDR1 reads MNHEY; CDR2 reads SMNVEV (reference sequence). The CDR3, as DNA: TGTGCCAGCAGCCGTACGACTCCTGCGTACAATGAGCAGTTCTTC. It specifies CASSRTTPAYNEQFF.

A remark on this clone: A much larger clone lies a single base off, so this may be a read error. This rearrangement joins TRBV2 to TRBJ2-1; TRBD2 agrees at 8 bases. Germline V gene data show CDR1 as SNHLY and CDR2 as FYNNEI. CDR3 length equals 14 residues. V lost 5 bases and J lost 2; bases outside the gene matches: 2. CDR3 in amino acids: CASSKLAAYNEQFF. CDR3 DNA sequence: TGTGCCAGCAGTAAACTAGCGGCCTACAATGAGCAGTTCTTC.

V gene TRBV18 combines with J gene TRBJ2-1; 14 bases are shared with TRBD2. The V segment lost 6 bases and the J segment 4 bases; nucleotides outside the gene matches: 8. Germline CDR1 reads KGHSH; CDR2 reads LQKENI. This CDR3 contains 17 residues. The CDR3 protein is CASSPGLAGVKYNEQFF. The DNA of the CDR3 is TGTGCCAGCTCCCCGGGACTAGCGGGAGTCAAGTACAATGAGCAGTTCTTC.

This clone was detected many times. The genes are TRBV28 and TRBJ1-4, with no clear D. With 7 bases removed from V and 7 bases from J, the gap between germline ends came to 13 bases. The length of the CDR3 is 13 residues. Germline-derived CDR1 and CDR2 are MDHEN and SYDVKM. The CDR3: CASISGSGEKLFF. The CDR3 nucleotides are TGTGCCAGCATTTCGGGGTCGGGTGAAAAACTGTTTTTT.